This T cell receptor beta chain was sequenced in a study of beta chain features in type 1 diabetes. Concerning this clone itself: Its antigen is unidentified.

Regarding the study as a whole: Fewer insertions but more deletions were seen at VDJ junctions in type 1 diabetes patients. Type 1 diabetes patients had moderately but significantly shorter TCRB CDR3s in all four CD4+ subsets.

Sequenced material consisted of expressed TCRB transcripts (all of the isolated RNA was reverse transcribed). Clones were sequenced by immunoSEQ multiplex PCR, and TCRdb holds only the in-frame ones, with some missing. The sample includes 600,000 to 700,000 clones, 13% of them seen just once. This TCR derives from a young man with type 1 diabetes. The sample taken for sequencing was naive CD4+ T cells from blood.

The CDR3, as DNA: TGTGCCACCAGCAGACAACTAACAGATACGCAGTATTTT. Its translation is CATSRQLTDTQYF. The chain employs TRBV15 and TRBJ2-3; D gene ambiguous. The CDR3 has 13 residues. The V end lost 2 bases, the J end lost 3 bases, and 6 bases lay between the germline ends. Germline V CDR1 and CDR2: LNHNV, YYDKDF (reference sequence). Looking up the rest from reference TRBV15 and TRBJ2-3 gives the full variable domain: DAMVIQNPRYQVTQFGKPVTLSCSQTLNHNVMYWYQQKSSQAPKLLFHYYDKDFNNEADTPDNFQSRRPNTSFCFLDIRSPGLGDTAMYLCATSRQLTDTQYFGPGTRLTVL.